This entry features one TCR beta chain sequence. Its specificity is unknown. The source of the sample is a study of blood T cells in healthy people across ages. Whole-study results and caveats: Roughly linearly, TCR beta diversity per million T cells fell as age increased.

The CDR3 length is 12 residues. The germline V gene encodes CDR1 SEHNR and CDR2 FQNEAQ (reference sequence). Trimming took 8 bases from V and 7 from J, leaving 15 bases between them. With a J-beta primer mix and a sample-barcoded 5' primer, a second PCR ran roughly 6 to 11 cycles. TCRdb redid the calling of the 5' RACE reads with MiXCR, one entry per CDR3 protein. This sample has about 900,000 distinct CDR3 sequences, with 40% to 60% found just once. This sequence joins TRBV7-9 and TRBJ2-7, with D unclear. The sample comprised blood. The origin of this receptor is a man aged 25 to 45 in good health. The CDR3 region is CASLNDVGEQYF. DNA of the CDR3: TGTGCCAGCCTCAACGACGTGGGTGAGCAGTACTTC. Full variable domain (rest looked up from reference TRBV7-9 and TRBJ2-7): DTGVSQNPRHKITKRGQNVTFRCDPISEHNRLYWYRQTLGQGPEFLTYFQNEAQLEKSRLLSDRFSAERPKGSFSTLEIQRTEQGDSAMYLCASLNDVGEQYFGPGTRLTVT.